The 5 T cell receptor beta chains listed next were all sequenced from one sample in a study of T cells in Graves' hyperthyroidism and ophthalmopathy. TCR beta CDR3 region amplification was performed from RNA transcripts. Using the HTBI primer set, a first-round RT-PCR was run on the TCR CDR3. TCRdb fed the multiplex PCR reads into MiXCR, producing one record per CDR3 protein. The data contain nearly 600,000 distinct CDR3 sequences, approximately 15% of them singletons. The sequencing sample was made of blood. The receptors stem from a young woman with Graves' ophthalmopathy.

V gene TRBV7-9 combines with J gene TRBJ2-1, with 8 bases identical to TRBD1. The germline CDR1 and CDR2 sequences are SEHNR and FQNEAQ (reference sequence). CDR3 length equals 17 residues. The trim removed 2 bases at V and 1 base at J, leaving 7 bases unmatched. CDR3 region: CASSLRGRDRSYNEQFF. Here the CDR3 DNA reads TGTGCCAGCAGCTTAAGGGGTCGGGACAGGTCCTACAATGAGCAGTTCTTC.

The genes are TRBV6-1 and TRBJ2-5, with 8 bases identical to TRBD2. Germline lookup yields CDR1 MNHNS and CDR2 SASEGT. With 4 bases clipped from V and 5 bases from J, the junction kept 9 bases outside the gene matches. The CDR3 extends over 15 amino acids. The CDR3 sequence: CASSASGRTGETQYF. The CDR3 region has the DNA TGTGCCAGCAGTGCTAGCGGGCGGACCGGGGAGACCCAGTACTTC.

This clonotype was counted ten times or more. The chain uses TRBV6-1 and TRBJ1-2; 7 positions agree with TRBD1. Germline values: CDR1 MNHNS, CDR2 SASEGT. The CDR3 sequence is 17 residues long. The J segment lost 0 bases and the V segment lost 5 bases, leaving 12 bases of the junction unmatched. The CDR3 loop reads CASSRSGTAIANYGYTF. The CDR3 coding sequence is TGTGCCAGCAGTCGAAGCGGGACAGCGATAGCTAACTATGGCTACACCTTC.

This clonotype appeared many times. CDR3 sequence: CAISGSGTGGGGGNQPQHF. The CDR3 DNA sequence: TGTGCCATCAGTGGTTCGGGGACAGGGGGCGGGGGGGGCAATCAGCCCCAGCATTTT. This chain links TRBV10-3 with TRBJ1-5; 12 bases are shared with TRBD1. CDR1 and CDR2 (germline): ENHRY, SYGVKD. The CDR3 extends over 19 amino acids. Trimming removed 4 bases from V and 2 bases from J; junction bases left unmatched: 12.

The table lists this clonotype with a count of one. This chain connects TRBV7-6 to TRBJ2-7; D not resolved. CDR1 and CDR2 from the germline V gene are SGHVS and FNYEAQ. The CDR3 is 16 residues long. V lost 4 bases, J lost 5 bases, and 21 bases lay in between. CDR3 residues: CASSSYIHSGTHEQYF. As DNA, the CDR3 is TGTGCCAGCAGCTCCTATATACACTCGGGTACCCACGAGCAGTACTTC.